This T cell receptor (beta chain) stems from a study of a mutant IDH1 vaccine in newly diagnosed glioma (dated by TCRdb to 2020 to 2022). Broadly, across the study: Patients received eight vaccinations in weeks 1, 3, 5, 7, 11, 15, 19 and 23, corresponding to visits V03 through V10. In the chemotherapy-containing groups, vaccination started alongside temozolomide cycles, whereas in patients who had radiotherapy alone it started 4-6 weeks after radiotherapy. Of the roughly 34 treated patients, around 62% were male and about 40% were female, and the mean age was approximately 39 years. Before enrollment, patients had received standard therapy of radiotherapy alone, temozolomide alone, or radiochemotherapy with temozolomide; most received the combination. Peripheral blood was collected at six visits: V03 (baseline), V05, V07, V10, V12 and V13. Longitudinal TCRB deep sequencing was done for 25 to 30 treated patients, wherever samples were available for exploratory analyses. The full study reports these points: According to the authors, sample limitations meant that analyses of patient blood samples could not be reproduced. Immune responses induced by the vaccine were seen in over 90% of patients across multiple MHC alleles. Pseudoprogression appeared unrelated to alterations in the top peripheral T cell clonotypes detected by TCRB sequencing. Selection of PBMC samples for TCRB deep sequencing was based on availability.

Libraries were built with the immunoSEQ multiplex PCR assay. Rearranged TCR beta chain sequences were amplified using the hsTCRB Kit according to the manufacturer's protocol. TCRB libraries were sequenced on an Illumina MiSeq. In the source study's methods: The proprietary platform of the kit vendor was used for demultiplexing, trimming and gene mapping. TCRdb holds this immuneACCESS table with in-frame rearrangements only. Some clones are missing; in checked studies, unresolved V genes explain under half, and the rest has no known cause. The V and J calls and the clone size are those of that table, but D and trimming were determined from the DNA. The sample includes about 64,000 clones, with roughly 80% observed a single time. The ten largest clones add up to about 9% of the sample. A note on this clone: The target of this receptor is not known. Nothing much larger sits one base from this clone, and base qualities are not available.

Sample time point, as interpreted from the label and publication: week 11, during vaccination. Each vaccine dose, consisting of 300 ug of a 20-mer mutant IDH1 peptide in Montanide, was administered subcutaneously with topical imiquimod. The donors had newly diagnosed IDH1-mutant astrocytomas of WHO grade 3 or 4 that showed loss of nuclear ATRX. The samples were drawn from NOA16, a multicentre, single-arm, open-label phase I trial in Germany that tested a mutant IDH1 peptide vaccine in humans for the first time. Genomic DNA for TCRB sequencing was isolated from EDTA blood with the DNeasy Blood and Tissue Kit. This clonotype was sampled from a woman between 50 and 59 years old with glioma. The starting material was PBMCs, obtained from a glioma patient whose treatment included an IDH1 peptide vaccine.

The sequenced DNA is TGTGCCAGCAGTGAATCAAGACAGGTCTATGGCTACACCTTC. Its translation reads: CASSESRQVYGYTF. The V and J genes are TRBV2 and TRBJ1-2; TRBD1 is perhaps the D gene, given 6 matching bases. The CDR3, cysteine through phenylalanine, is 14 amino acids long. Of the read, only the CDR3 DNA is kept; its 42 bases are in frame from base 1. V is cut by 2 bases and J by 4 bases, and the space between the germline ends is 11 bases. The germline V gene encodes CDR1 SNHLY and CDR2 FYNNEI.